This entry lists 18 T cell receptor beta chains sequenced from one sample in a study of blood T cell repertoires in COVID-19. The table came from immunoSEQ multiplex PCR; TCRdb's copy has only in-frame clones and leaves some out. Of roughly 120,000 clones listed, 60% to 85% are singletons. Sequencing was carried out using peripheral blood. The receptors shown here come from a man aged 70 or older with acute or convalescent COVID-19.

This chain connects TRBV7-2 to TRBJ1-1; the D gene is possibly TRBD1 (6 bases). CDR3 length: 14 amino acids. Trimming removed 1 base at V and 4 bases at J, with 10 bases between. Germline assignment: CDR1 SGHTA and CDR2 FQGNSA. CDR3 in DNA: TGTGCCAGCAGCTTAGGGGGGGGCGGCACTGAAGCTTTCTTT. Translation: CASSLGGGGTEAFF.

The rearrangement uses TRBV19 and TRBJ1-1; D unresolved. CDR3 length: 11 amino acids. Germline V gene sequence: CDR1 LNHDA, CDR2 SQIVND (reference sequence). V was cut by 9 bases and J by 12 bases, with 17 bases left in between. The CDR3 reads CASRGWRVPFF. In nucleotides, the CDR3 is TGTGCCAGCCGGGGATGGAGGGTTCCTTTCTTT.

Only a few counts were recorded for this clone. The chain uses TRBV7-3 and TRBJ2-3; 10 nucleotides agree with TRBD2. V was pared by 3 bases and J by 1 base, with 1 base of the junction left unmatched. Per the germline V gene, CDR1 is SGHTA and CDR2 is FQGTGA. This CDR3 region has 15 residues. CDR3 residues: CASSFGTSGTDTQYF. The CDR3, as DNA: TGTGCCAGCAGCTTTGGGACTAGCGGCACAGATACGCAGTATTTT.

J is TRBJ2-7 and V is TRBV5-1, with 10 bases fitting TRBD1. The V gene end was trimmed by 4 bases and the J gene end by 1 base; junction bases not matched to a gene: 5. This CDR3 is built from 15 residues. Germline values: CDR1 SGHRS, CDR2 YFSETQ. In DNA, the CDR3 is TGCGCCAGCAGCCAGGGACAGGGGTGGTCCTACGAGCAGTACTTC. This gives the protein CASSQGQGWSYEQYF.

V is TRBV29-1 and J is TRBJ2-7; 11 bases map to TRBD2. This CDR3 region has 15 residues. Germline V gene lookup returns CDR1 SQVTM and CDR2 ANQGSEA. V dropped 6 bases and J dropped 2; count of bases not matched to a gene: 9. CDR3 nucleotide sequence: TGCAGCGTCGTTCGACTAGCGGGAATCACCTACGAGCAGTACTTC. It codes for CSVVRLAGITYEQYF.

This clone was seen a few times. The chain is built from TRBV12-3 or TRBV12-4 and TRBJ1-5, with no clear D. Trimming shortened V by 2 bases and J by 6 bases, and 8 bases separated the two germline ends. CDR3 length: 13 residues. The CDR3 nucleotides are TGTGCCAGCAGTTTACTAGTATTTCAGCCCCAGCATTTT. Translating it yields CASSLLVFQPQHF.

This chain connects TRBV18 to TRBJ1-2; TRBD1 aligns across 10 bases. Germline assignment: CDR1 KGHSH and CDR2 LQKENI. The CDR3 totals 15 residues. V shed 5 bases, J shed 8 bases, and the junction held 11 bases outside the gene matches. CDR3 sequence: CASSTTGDRGQGYTF. The CDR3 nucleotides read TGTGCCAGCTCAACCACGGGAGACAGGGGGCAAGGCTACACCTTC.

This sequence joins TRBV2 and TRBJ2-2; unclear D gene. V was clipped by 7 bases and J by 4 bases, with 10 bases between them. Germline V gene data show CDR1 as SNHLY and CDR2 as FYNNEI. This CDR3 is 13 amino acids long. The CDR3 reads CASNVEVTGELFF. In DNA form, the CDR3 reads TGTGCCAGCAACGTTGAGGTCACCGGGGAGCTGTTTTTT.

This chain uses TRBV19 with TRBJ2-1, with TRBD2 matching over 10 bases. Trimming at V came to 6 bases and at J to 3 bases, leaving 2 bases not matched to a gene. This CDR3 region has 14 residues. The germline V gene has CDR1 LNHDA and CDR2 SQIVND (reference sequence). The CDR3 is CASSLAGGYNEQFF. The CDR3 region has the DNA TGTGCCAGTAGCTTAGCGGGAGGCTACAATGAGCAGTTCTTC.

The chain couples TRBV10-3 to TRBJ2-7, with 8 bases fitting TRBD1. The length of the CDR3 is 12 residues. Germline assignment: CDR1 ENHRY and CDR2 SYGVKD. V trimming: 6 bases; J trimming: 3 bases; junction bases outside the gene matches: 1. The CDR3 here is CAIRTGGYEQYF. The CDR3 nucleotides are TGTGCCATCAGAACAGGGGGCTACGAGCAGTACTTC.

This rearrangement joins TRBV15 to TRBJ2-7; 9 nucleotides agree with TRBD1. The germline gives CDR1 LNHNV, CDR2 YYDKDF (reference sequence). The ends lost 5 bases at V and 4 bases at J; junction bases unmatched: 9. This CDR3 has 15 amino acids. The CDR3 DNA follows: TGTGCCACCAGCGGCCCCAGACAGGGGGATTACGAGCAGTACTTC. This encodes CATSGPRQGDYEQYF.

The CDR3 reads CASSLKYQVEAFF. The CDR3 nucleotides are TGTGCCAGCAGTTTGAAATACCAGGTGGAAGCTTTCTTT. The chain joins TRBV28 to TRBJ1-1, with no clear D. Germline CDR1 and CDR2: MDHEN and SYDVKM. This CDR3 is 13 amino acids long. V was cut by 3 bases and J by 8 bases, with 13 bases left in between.

In DNA, the CDR3 is TGTGCCAGCAGCCCAGCCGGGACAGGGAACTACGAGCAGTACTTC. Amino acids: CASSPAGTGNYEQYF. The chain uses TRBV5-4 and TRBJ2-7; 9 nucleotides align to TRBD1. Per the germline V gene, CDR1 is SGHNT and CDR2 is YYREEE (reference sequence). CDR3 length: 15 residues. V gave up 4 bases and J gave up 3 bases; unmatched junction bases: 8.

The chain carries TRBV7-3 and TRBJ2-1, with 7 nucleotides matching TRBD1. The V segment lost 4 bases and the J segment 9 bases; nucleotides outside the gene matches: 9. Looked up from germline, CDR1 is SGHTA and CDR2 is FQGTGA. This CDR3 has 14 residues. DNA for the CDR3: TGTGCCAGCAGCTATAGCCCGACAGGGACTGAGCAGTTCTTC. This codes for CASSYSPTGTEQFF.

This clone has a single count. This chain uses TRBV11-2 with TRBJ2-5; 11 positions match TRBD2. V dropped 4 bases and J dropped 3; count of bases not matched to a gene: 7. This CDR3 has 16 amino acids. The germline V gene has CDR1 SGHAT and CDR2 FQNNGV. CDR3 DNA: TGTGCCAGCAGCTCCATTAGCGGGAGGGTGGAAGAGACCCAGTACTTC. Its translation: CASSSISGRVEETQYF.

This clone was counted once. The rearrangement joins TRBV18 to TRBJ2-5, with TRBD1 matching over 9 bases. Per germline, CDR1 KGHSH and CDR2 LQKENI. CDR3 length: 14 residues. Trimming removed 6 bases from V and 1 base from J; junction bases left unmatched: 3. For the CDR3, the DNA is TGTGCCAGCTCCCGGGACAGGGCCCAAGAGACCCAGTACTTC. Residues: CASSRDRAQETQYF.

The chain combines TRBV30 with TRBJ2-5; 11 nucleotides align to TRBD2. The CDR3 is 13 residues long. Germline V CDR1 and CDR2: GTSNPN, SVGIG (reference sequence). V was pared by 3 bases and J by 10 bases, with 7 bases of the junction left unmatched. CDR3 amino acids: CAWRTSGGRDQYF. CDR3 DNA: TGTGCCTGGAGAACTAGCGGGGGCCGAGACCAGTACTTC.

The chain couples TRBV7-9 to TRBJ1-2; no clear D gene. CDR3 length: 13 amino acids. The germline V gene has CDR1 SEHNR and CDR2 FQNEAQ (reference sequence). V lost 6 bases and J 8 bases, leaving 16 bases between the germline ends. As DNA, the CDR3 is TGTGCCAGCAGTCCCGACTTAGTCGGCGGCTACACCTTC. Translation: CASSPDLVGGYTF.